This T cell receptor (beta chain) stems from a study of cytomegalovirus exposure and HLA in healthy donors. 13 Jbeta primers and 60 Vbeta primers were used for the PCR. Only in-frame clones appear in the TCRdb table, and some are missing; sequencing was by immunoSEQ multiplex PCR. The sample includes more than 100,000 clones, 77% of them seen just once. The length of the CDR3 is 15 residues. Germline loops: CDR1 MDHEN, CDR2 SYDVKM. Unmatched junction bases numbered 4, after V lost 5 bases and J lost 1 base. Sequencing input: PBMCs. The clonotype comes from a human donor in good health. This chain connects TRBV28 to TRBJ2-7, with 11 bases matching TRBD1. This CDR3 is CASSTGTGGSYEQYF. In DNA, the CDR3 is TGTGCCAGCAGTACCGGGACAGGGGGATCCTACGAGCAGTACTTC.